This entry features one TCR beta chain sequence. This clonotype was detected only a few times. No antigen is known for it. There are no base qualities to consult, and no much larger clone falls within one base. The library was produced with 5' RACE. The reads were generated on an Illumina HiSeq 2500. A second about 7 to 12 cycle PCR used a sample-barcoded 5' primer and a J-beta primer mix. Each TCR beta cDNA molecule received a unique molecular identifier from a template-switch 5' adaptor carrying 12 random nucleotides. Each sample yielded at least 2.5 million CDR3-containing paired-end reads. First-strand cDNA synthesis was performed from all RNA using the Mint cDNA synthesis kit, with priming by a TRBC-specific oligonucleotide. After uracil-DNA glycosylase treatment, a first 18-cycle PCR used universal primers M1SS and BC2_uni_R on all cDNA. Per the source publication's procedure: Each sample was normalized by randomly selecting 1 million high-quality reads, each carrying a distinct molecular identifier. Reads with shared molecular identifiers were discarded instead of being binned into consensus sequences. CDR3 identification, clonotype clustering and error correction used MiTCR with a Q25 quality threshold and the strictest error-elimination algorithm. A nonparametric unseen species model with Euler transformation was used to estimate lower-bound total TCR beta diversity. TCRdb's own reprocessing of the public reads used fastp at Q25 and MiXCR and kept productive beta chains. When rows share a CDR3 protein, they turn into one entry using the most common DNA and genes. The V and J calls and clone size come from TCRdb's table, not from the authors' own analysis. For this sample there are just over 800,000 distinct CDR3 sequences; around 62% appear just once. About 30% of the sample lies in the top ten.

The data stem from a study of blood T cells in healthy people across ages (dated by TCRdb to the mid-2010s). The study in broad terms: In model experiments, roughly one uniquely barcoded TCR beta cDNA molecule per two T cells was captured by template switching. To avoid experimental bias, donors of different ages were spread randomly across the sequencing lanes. Donors were grouped into four age groups: young (average about 15 years), middle-aged (39), aged (around 60) and long-lived (around 80). Two additional independent replicas of 1 million unique cDNA reads from the same blood draw were analyzed for two donors (one aged 18 to 30 and one aged 80 or older). Using deep sequencing normalized with unique cDNA molecular identifiers, the study measured how TCR beta repertoire diversity changes with age.

What the study reported, not specific to this receptor: Because donor CMV infection status was unknown, age-related changes in expanded clonotypes were potentially confounded. Compared with the aged group, the long-lived group had more naive CD4+ T cells, fewer expanded clones and increased TCR diversity, a pattern suggesting age selection. As age increased, observed TCR beta diversity per million T cells dropped in a roughly linear way, and a significant reduction was already evident by age 40. Estimates of total diversity from one million sequenced T cells were regarded as lower bounds and underestimates. Bulk unsorted PBMC profiling prevented conclusive comparison of naive and antigen-experienced compartments. A strong correlation was found between observed TCR beta diversity and the percentage of naive T cells measured by flow cytometry.

Trimming accounts for 1 base at V and 13 bases at J, while the number of junction bases matched to no gene is 7. The germline V gene (reference sequence) sets CDR1 to LGHDT and CDR2 to YNNKEL. From the cysteine through the phenylalanine, the CDR3 covers 14 amino acids. Only the CDR3 part of the read is kept: 42 bases, read in frame from the first base. Donors were a few dozen systemically healthy Caucasian individuals from Russia aged about 6 to 100 years. About 10 milliliters of peripheral blood were collected from each donor into EDTA-treated Vacutainer tubes. Ficoll-Paque density-gradient centrifugation was used to isolate PBMCs, with at least 7 million per sample. Total RNA, at least 6 micrograms per sample, was extracted from PBMCs with Trizol reagent. For every donor, an aliquot of PBMCs went through flow cytometry to measure the percentages of naive CD45RAhigh/CD27high T cells.

Sequencing input: blood. This receptor chain uses TRBV3-1 and TRBJ2-4; the central 10 bases match TRBD1. The TCR comes from a man in his thirties or forties in good health. CDR3 protein: CASSQGTGGQEQYF. The DNA reads TGTGCCAGCAGCCAAGGGACAGGGGGACAGGAGCAGTACTTC.